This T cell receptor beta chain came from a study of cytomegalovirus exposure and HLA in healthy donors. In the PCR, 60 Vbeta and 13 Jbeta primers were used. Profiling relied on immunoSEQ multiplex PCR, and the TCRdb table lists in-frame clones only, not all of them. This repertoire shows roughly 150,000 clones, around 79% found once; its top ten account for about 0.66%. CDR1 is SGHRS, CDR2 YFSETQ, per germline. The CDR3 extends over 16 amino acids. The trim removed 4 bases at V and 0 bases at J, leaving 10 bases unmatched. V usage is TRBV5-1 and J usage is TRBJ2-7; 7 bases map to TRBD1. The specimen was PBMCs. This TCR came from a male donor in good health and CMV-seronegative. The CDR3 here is CASSERPGQSSYEQYF. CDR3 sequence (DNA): TGCGCCAGCAGCGAAAGACCGGGACAGAGCTCCTACGAGCAGTACTTC.